Below are 3 T cell receptor beta chains sequenced from a single sample in a study of control samples from healthy donors and cancer patients. Some clones are missing from TCRdb's copy, which holds only in-frame ones; the method was immunoSEQ multiplex PCR. The data show about 98,000 clones, about four fifths seen once. Input material: blood. The receptors originated from a young woman in good health.

The chain employs TRBV6-1 and TRBJ2-1; D may be TRBD2 (7 bases). The CDR3 consists of 16 residues. The germline V gene has CDR1 MNHNS and CDR2 SASEGT. Trimming stripped 2 bases from V and 5 bases from J, with 16 bases between. The CDR3 here is CASSEKGGGSNNEQFF. The CDR3 nucleotides read TGTGCCAGCAGTGAAAAGGGCGGGGGCTCTAACAATGAGCAGTTCTTC.

In this sample, this clone turned up a few times. The chain has TRBV9 and TRBJ1-1, with unresolved D. V was cut by 2 bases and J by 5 bases, with 10 bases left in between. Germline CDR1 reads SGDLS; CDR2 reads YYNGEE. The CDR3 contains 13 residues. The chain's CDR3 is CASSVSVLTEAFF. In DNA form, the CDR3 reads TGTGCCAGCAGCGTCTCGGTTCTTACTGAAGCTTTCTTT.

J is TRBJ2-2 and V is TRBV25-1; D is unclear. Germline values: CDR1 MGHDK, CDR2 SYGVNS. The CDR3 extends over 17 amino acids. V lost 1 base, J lost 0 bases, and 12 bases lay in between. CDR3 nucleotides: TGTGCCAGCAGTGAATTTCCCTCAAGGGCGAACACCGGGGAGCTGTTTTTT. Protein product: CASSEFPSRANTGELFF.